The 12 T cell receptor beta chains in this list originate from one sample, sequenced in a study of CD8 T cells in ankylosing spondylitis. Their antigen targets remain unknown. In TCRdb, the 5' RACE reads were re-called with MiXCR into one record per CDR3 protein. The sample carries about 450,000 distinct CDR3 sequences, roughly 26% recorded once. Whole-study results and caveats: Seemingly distinctive of ankylosing spondylitis blood was a TCR beta motif formed by eight highly homologous variants.

Input material: blood, either unsorted or a sorted T cell fraction (not recorded which). All receptors derive from a male donor with ankylosing spondylitis.

The rearrangement joins TRBV6-1 to TRBJ2-3, with a weak D call TRBD2 (5 bases). The CDR3 sequence is 14 residues long. The V end lost 8 bases, the J end lost 3 bases, and 15 bases lay between the germline ends. The V gene's germline CDR1 is MNHNS and CDR2 SASEGT. The CDR3 region has the DNA TGTGCCAGCTCTTTTGCGGGTGCAACAGATACGCAGTATTTT. Translation: CASSFAGATDTQYF.

This clonotype showed up just a few times. This chain connects TRBV7-2 to TRBJ2-7; TRBD1 or TRBD2 may be the D gene (5 bases each). The V gene's germline CDR1 is SGHTA and CDR2 FQGNSA. This CDR3 contains 14 residues. Trimming removed 5 bases at V and 4 bases at J, with 15 bases between. The CDR3 nucleotides are TGTGCCAGCAGCACGGGACCGACTTCTTACGAGCAGTACTTC. Translation: CASSTGPTSYEQYF.

The sample holds a few counts of this clonotype. The chain uses TRBV12-3 or TRBV12-4 and TRBJ2-1; 7 positions match TRBD2. This CDR3 has 16 amino acids. V lost 3 bases, J lost 4 bases, and 9 bases stayed unmatched. The CDR3 coding sequence is TGTGCCAGCAGTTTCCGTGGTAGCGGGCTATACAATGAGCAGTTCTTC. This sequence encodes CASSFRGSGLYNEQFF.

The chain carries TRBV11-2 and TRBJ2-5; 11 positions match TRBD2. The CDR3 totals 18 residues. Per germline, CDR1 SGHAT and CDR2 FQNNGV. Losses at the gene ends were 4 bases for V and 1 base for J; bases not matched to a gene: 11. The CDR3 region has the DNA TGTGCCAGCAGCTGGAGACCCCGGACTAGCGGGTTCCAAGAGACCCAGTACTTC. Translating gives CASSWRPRTSGFQETQYF.

This chain joins TRBV29-1 and TRBJ1-1; 7 positions agree with TRBD1. V shed 6 bases and J 5 bases; nucleotides not matched to a gene: 12. This CDR3 region has 14 residues. The V gene's germline CDR1 is SQVTM and CDR2 ANQGSEA. The CDR3, as DNA: TGCAGCGTCCTTCGCGACAGGGCGGGGACTGAAGCTTTCTTT. As protein: CSVLRDRAGTEAFF.

This sequence joins TRBV2 and TRBJ1-5; D remains ambiguous. The CDR3 is 15 residues long. CDR1 is SNHLY and CDR2 is FYNNEI in the germline V gene. V lost 6 bases, J lost 0 bases, and 12 bases lay in between. The CDR3 DNA reads as TGTGCCAGCAGGGGCAGCCTTGTTAGCAATCAGCCCCAGCATTTT. Its protein is CASRGSLVSNQPQHF.

The chain combines TRBV7-9 with TRBJ2-7; 11 nucleotides agree with TRBD2. Germline V CDR1 and CDR2: SEHNR, FQNEAQ (reference sequence). The CDR3 runs to 14 residues. The V and J ends lost 4 bases and 3 bases, in that order; junction bases with no gene match: 2. Written as DNA, the CDR3 is TGTGCCAGCAGCTCCGGACTAGCGGGCTACGAGCAGTACGTC. Its translation is CASSSGLAGYEQYV.

This clonotype has ten or more counts. The chain employs TRBV5-4 and TRBJ2-3; a possible D gene is TRBD1 (5 bases). Germline assignment: CDR1 SGHNT and CDR2 YYREEE (reference sequence). This CDR3 spans 16 amino acids. V dropped 2 bases and J dropped 8 bases, with 21 bases sitting between them. The CDR3 region is CASSFPSDPSGRTQYF. CDR3 in DNA: TGTGCCAGCAGCTTTCCCTCGGACCCATCAGGGCGTACGCAGTATTTT.

In its sample, this clonotype was seen a few times. The chain has TRBV5-1 and TRBJ2-7; 12 nucleotides align to TRBD2. V trimming: 4 bases; J trimming: 2 bases; junction bases outside the gene matches: 7. Germline V gene sequence: CDR1 SGHRS, CDR2 YFSETQ. The CDR3 length is 16 residues. CDR3 loop: CASSPGLAGPTYEQYF. The DNA for the CDR3 is TGCGCCAGCAGCCCAGGACTAGCGGGGCCAACCTACGAGCAGTACTTC.

J is TRBJ2-1 and V is TRBV29-1; 13 nucleotides line up with TRBD2. V lost 6 bases and J lost 3; bases outside the gene matches: 2. The CDR3 spans 14 residues. Germline V gene lookup returns CDR1 SQVTM and CDR2 ANQGSEA. The CDR3 DNA follows: TGCAGCGTCGGGACTAGCGGGATCTACAATGAGCAGTTCTTC. Residues: CSVGTSGIYNEQFF.

This clonotype has a count of ten or more. The rearrangement uses TRBV12-3 or TRBV12-4 and TRBJ2-5; D is possibly TRBD2 (6 bases). With 2 bases removed from V and 2 bases from J, the gap between germline ends came to 12 bases. The CDR3 runs to 15 residues. The CDR3 region is CASSLYSGPQETQYF. CDR3 nucleotides: TGTGCCAGCAGTTTATATAGCGGACCGCAAGAGACCCAGTACTTC.

This clonotype was counted a few times. The chain carries TRBV6-6 and TRBJ2-7, with a weak D call TRBD2 (6 bases). This CDR3 contains 13 residues. CDR1 and CDR2 (germline): MNHNY, SVGAGI (reference sequence). Trimming pared 4 bases from V and 4 bases from J, leaving 11 bases between. The CDR3: CASSLGAGYEQYV. In nucleotides, the CDR3 is TGTGCCAGCAGTTTAGGGGCGGGGTACGAGCAGTACGTC.